This note documents a single T cell receptor beta chain sequence. The source of the sample is a study of identical twins. Each CDR3 protein is one row after TCRdb ran MiXCR on the 5' RACE reads. Here the sample spans roughly 1,500,000 distinct CDR3 sequences, under 35% being singletons. CDR3 length: 13 residues. V was pared by 0 bases and J by 12 bases, with 12 bases between. From germline, CDR1 is MGHRA and CDR2 YSYEKL. Sequencing used cord blood. This clonotype originated in a newborn girl in good health. V is TRBV4-1 and J is TRBJ2-1, with D perhaps matching TRBD2 (6 bases). In DNA form, the CDR3 reads TGCGCCAGCAGCCAAGATCGGGGGTTGGGGCAGTTCTTC. Protein sequence: CASSQDRGLGQFF.